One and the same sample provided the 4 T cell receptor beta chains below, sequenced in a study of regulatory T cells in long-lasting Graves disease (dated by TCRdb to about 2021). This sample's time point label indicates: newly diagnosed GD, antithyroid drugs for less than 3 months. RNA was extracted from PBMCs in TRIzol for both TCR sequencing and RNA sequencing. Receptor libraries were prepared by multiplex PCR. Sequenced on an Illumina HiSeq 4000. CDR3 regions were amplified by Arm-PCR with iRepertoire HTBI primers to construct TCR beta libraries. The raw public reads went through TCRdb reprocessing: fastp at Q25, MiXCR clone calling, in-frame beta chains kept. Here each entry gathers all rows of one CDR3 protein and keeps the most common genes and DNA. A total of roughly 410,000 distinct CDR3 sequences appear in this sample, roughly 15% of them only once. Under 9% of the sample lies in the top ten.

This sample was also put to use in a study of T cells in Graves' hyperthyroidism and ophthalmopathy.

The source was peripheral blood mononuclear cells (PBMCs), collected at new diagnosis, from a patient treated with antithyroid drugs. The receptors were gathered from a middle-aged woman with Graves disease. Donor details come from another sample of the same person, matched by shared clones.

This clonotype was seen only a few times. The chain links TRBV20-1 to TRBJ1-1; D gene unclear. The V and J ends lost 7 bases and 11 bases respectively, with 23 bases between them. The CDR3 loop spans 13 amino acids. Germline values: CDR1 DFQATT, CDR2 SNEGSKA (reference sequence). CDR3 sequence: CSGKGQQQFDAFF. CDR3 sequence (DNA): TGCAGTGGGAAAGGGCAGCAGCAGTTTGATGCTTTCTTT.

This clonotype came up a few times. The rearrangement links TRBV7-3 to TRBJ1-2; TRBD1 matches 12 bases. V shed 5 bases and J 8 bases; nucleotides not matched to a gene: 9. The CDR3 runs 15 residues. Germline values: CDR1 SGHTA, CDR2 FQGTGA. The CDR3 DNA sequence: TGTGCCAGCAGCCCCGGGACAGGGGGCGCGGGAGGCTACACCTTC. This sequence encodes CASSPGTGGAGGYTF.

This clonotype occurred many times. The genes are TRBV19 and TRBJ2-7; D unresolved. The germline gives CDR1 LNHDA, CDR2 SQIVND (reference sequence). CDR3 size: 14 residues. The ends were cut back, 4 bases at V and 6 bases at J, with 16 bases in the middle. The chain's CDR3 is CASSTLPDPREQYF. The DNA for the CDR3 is TGTGCCAGTAGTACACTCCCCGATCCTCGCGAGCAGTACTTC.

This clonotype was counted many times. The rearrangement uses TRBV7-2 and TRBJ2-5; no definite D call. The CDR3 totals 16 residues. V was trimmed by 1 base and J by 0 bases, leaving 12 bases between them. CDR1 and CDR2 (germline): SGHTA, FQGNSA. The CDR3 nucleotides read TGTGCCAGCAGCTTAGATCCTAGAAGGTACCAAGAGACCCAGTACTTC. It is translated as CASSLDPRRYQETQYF. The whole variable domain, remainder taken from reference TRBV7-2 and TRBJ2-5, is GAGVSQSPSNKVTEKGKDVELRCDPISGHTALYWYRQSLGQGLEFLIYFQGNSAPDKSGLPSDRFSAERTGGSVSTLTIQRTQQEDSAVYLCASSLDPRRYQETQYFGPGTRLLVL.